This paragraph reports one TCR beta chain. Sequencing was performed with immunoSEQ multiplex PCR; in TCRdb, only in-frame clones are kept and a portion is missing. The sample holds tens of thousands of clones; 95% are singletons and the top ten take approximately 0.17%. The data were taken from a study of human thymus T cells. The CDR3 consists of 15 residues. CDR1 is SGHTA, CDR2 FQGTGA, per germline. V was pared by 5 bases and J by 8 bases, with 9 bases of the junction left unmatched. A roughly 0.45-1 mL peripheral blood aliquot was taken intraoperatively from four of eight donors. Material for sequencing was blood. The receptor was isolated from a girl less than two years old with a congenital heart defect but otherwise immunologically healthy. The chain couples TRBV7-3 to TRBJ2-1; TRBD1 agrees at 10 bases. The CDR3 DNA reads TGTGCCAGCAGCCCCGGACAGGGGGTGTTCGATGAGCAGTTCTTC. It codes for CASSPGQGVFDEQFF.